This T cell receptor beta chain was recovered during a study of CD4 T cells in relation to SARS-CoV-2 and coronaviruses. The CDR3 has 16 amino acids. The germline V and J ends were trimmed by 0 bases and 2 bases, with 9 bases remaining between them. Germline CDR1 and CDR2: SGHRS and YFSETQ. Measured with immunoSEQ multiplex PCR; TCRdb has only the in-frame clones, and not every one. Among 35,000 to 45,000 clones listed, around 87% were seen once. The sequenced sample was memory CD4+ T cells from PBMCs. The V and J genes are TRBV5-1 and TRBJ2-6; a possible D gene is TRBD1 (6 bases). The origin of this receptor is an adult with COVID-19. The CDR3 loop is CASSLDRAPGANVLTF. Written as DNA, the CDR3 is TGCGCCAGCAGCTTGGACAGGGCCCCTGGGGCCAACGTCCTGACTTTC.